This TCR beta chain was identified during a study of blood T cell repertoires in COVID-19. Patients from Seattle were sampled longitudinally, starting during active infection. Only in-frame clones appear in the TCRdb table, and some are missing; sequencing was by immunoSEQ multiplex PCR. The table includes 90,000 to 100,000 clones, 80% to 90% detected once. Trimming took off 10 bases at V and 0 bases at J, with 7 bases between the two ends. The CDR3 runs to 11 residues. From germline, CDR1 is MNHNY and CDR2 SVGAGI (reference sequence). V is TRBV6-6 and J is TRBJ2-7, with D unclear. The sequence was obtained from a man aged 45-65 years with COVID-19, enrolled during active disease. The sample comprised peripheral blood. The CDR3 here is CATSPSYEQYF. The CDR3 nucleotides read TGTGCCACCTCCCCCTCCTACGAGCAGTACTTC.